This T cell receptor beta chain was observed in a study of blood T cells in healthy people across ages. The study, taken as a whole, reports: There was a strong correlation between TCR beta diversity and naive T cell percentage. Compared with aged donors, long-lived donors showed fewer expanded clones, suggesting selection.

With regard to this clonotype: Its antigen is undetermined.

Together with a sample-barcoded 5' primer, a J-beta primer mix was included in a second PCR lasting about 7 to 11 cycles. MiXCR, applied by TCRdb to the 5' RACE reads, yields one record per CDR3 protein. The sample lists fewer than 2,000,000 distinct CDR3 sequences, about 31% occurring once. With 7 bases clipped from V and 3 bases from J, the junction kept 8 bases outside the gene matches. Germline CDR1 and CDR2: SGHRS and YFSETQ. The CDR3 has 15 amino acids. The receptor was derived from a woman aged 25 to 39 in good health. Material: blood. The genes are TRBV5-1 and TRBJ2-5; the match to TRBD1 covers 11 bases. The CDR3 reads CASGRTGGQKETQYF. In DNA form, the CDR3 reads TGCGCCAGCGGTAGGACAGGGGGCCAGAAAGAGACCCAGTACTTC.